This T cell receptor (beta chain) appears in the sequencing data of a study of T cell responses to AZD1222 COVID-19 vaccine. Trimming removed 5 bases at V and 2 bases at J, with 15 bases between. The length of the CDR3 is 15 residues. Germline V gives CDR1 SNHLY, CDR2 FYNNEI. Regarding this clone: What it recognizes is unknown.

Study-wide results and caveats: Among the donors, most were white British and more were female, and clonal diversity was possibly underestimated.

Clones were read by immunoSEQ multiplex PCR, and TCRdb kept only the in-frame ones, dropping some. The table has over 70,000 clones, around three quarters seen once. The source of this sequence is an adult who received the MenACWY meningococcal vaccine as a control. The sample here was peripheral blood, taken 28 days after the second dose of the MenACWY control vaccine. The chain links TRBV2 to TRBJ2-5; maybe TRBD2 (6 bases). DNA for the CDR3: TGTGCCAGCAGTTCTACTAGCAACAGACAAGAGACCCAGTACTTC. Translating it yields CASSSTSNRQETQYF.